This TCR beta chain was sequenced in a study of T cells in Graves' hyperthyroidism and ophthalmopathy. On the study more broadly: The authors collected peripheral blood at initial diagnosis, before any treatment. Overall study results and limits: Ophthalmopathy was predicted by the model a median of approximately 6 months ahead of onset. Ophthalmopathy and stable hyperthyroidism were told apart by a 13 V-J model.

RNA transcripts yielded amplified TCR beta CDR3 regions. HTBI primers were employed in a first-round RT-PCR of the TCR CDR3. TCRdb used MiXCR to reprocess the multiplex PCR reads, holding one entry per CDR3 protein. The table shows around 800,000 distinct CDR3 sequences, with around 38% occurring only once. This clonotype was counted only a few times. The antigen remains undetermined. V was clipped by 5 bases and J by 10 bases, with 18 bases between them. CDR1 and CDR2 from the germline V gene are DFQATT and SNEGSKA (reference sequence). CDR3 length equals 14 residues. Investigators excluded patients with uncontrolled infection, other autoimmune disease, pregnancy or lactation.

Sequencing was carried out using blood. The sequence was obtained from a young man with Graves' hyperthyroidism. This sequence joins TRBV20-1 and TRBJ1-6; maybe TRBD1 (5 bases). CDR3 DNA: TGCAGTGCTTCCCCTCCGGGGGAATGGTCACCCCTCCACTTT. Its protein product is CSASPPGEWSPLHF.